Listed below are T cell receptor beta chains from one sample, sequenced in a study of blood T cell repertoires in COVID-19. Only in-frame clones appear in the TCRdb table, and some are missing; sequencing was by immunoSEQ multiplex PCR. The sample carries about 410,000 clones, 89% recorded once. Input material: PBMCs or T cells enriched from blood (not recorded which). These receptor sequences come from a woman in her 30s who had recovered from COVID-19. The CDR3 runs from the conserved cysteine through the conserved F or W. A D gene is named only where the DNA matches it firmly. Some rows have no size entry. The others give once, few or many, or a class for an expanded clone.

V gene	D gene	clone size	J gene	CDR3 protein	CDR3 DNA
TRBV7-3	NA	few	TRBJ1-2	CASSLDSTAYGYTF	TGTGCCAGCAGCTTAGACAGCACAGCGTATGGCTACACCTTC
TRBV4-3	TRBD2	NA	TRBJ2-7	CASSQDLSGGGKVYEQYF	TGCGCCAGCAGCCAAGACCTGTCCGGGGGGGGTAAGGTCTACGAGCAGTACTTC
TRBV27	NA	NA	TRBJ1-2	CASRTPGGYYGYTF	TGTGCCAGCAGAACCCCCGGGGGGTACTATGGCTACACCTTC
TRBV28	NA	NA	TRBJ2-5	CASSETDIQETQYF	TGTGCCAGCAGTGAAACAGATATCCAAGAGACCCAGTACTTC
TRBV30	NA	few	TRBJ1-2	CAWSGQTEGYTF	TGTGCCTGGAGCGGACAGACGGAGGGCTACACCTTC
TRBV9	NA	NA	TRBJ1-3	CASSVTIGPGNTIYF	TGTGCCAGCAGCGTCACCATTGGGCCGGGAAACACCATATATTTT
TRBV10-3	TRBD1	NA	TRBJ1-6	CAITEGDRGTNSPLHF	TGTGCCATCACTGAGGGGGACAGGGGGACCAATTCACCCCTCCACTTT
TRBV24-1	NA	NA	TRBJ2-2	CATSDLDARLFF	TGTGCCACCAGTGATTTGGATGCTAGGCTGTTTTTT
TRBV19	NA	NA	TRBJ2-4	CASSGQGYLSTKNIQYF	TGTGCCAGTTCCGGGCAGGGGTATCTCTCGACCAAAAACATTCAGTACTTC
TRBV9	TRBD1	NA	TRBJ2-1	CASSGGQSYNEQFF	TGTGCCAGCAGCGGGGGACAGTCCTACAATGAGCAGTTCTTC
TRBV30	NA	NA	TRBJ2-1	CAWRVSGAAYNEQFF	TGTGCCTGGAGAGTATCAGGGGCGGCCTACAATGAGCAGTTCTTC
TRBV7-3	NA	once	TRBJ2-3	CASSLAGPDTQYF	TGTGCCAGCAGCTTAGCAGGGCCAGATACGCAGTATTTT
TRBV10-2	NA	NA	TRBJ1-2	CASTINRAYGYTF	TGCGCCAGCACTATCAACAGGGCCTATGGCTACACCTTC
TRBV4-2	NA	NA	TRBJ1-2	CASSQDSQGSGGYTF	TGTGCCAGCAGCCAAGATAGCCAGGGAAGTGGTGGCTACACCTTC
TRBV4-2	TRBD2	few	TRBJ2-3	CASSQGAGDTDTQYF	TGTGCCAGCAGCCAAGGGGCGGGAGACACAGATACGCAGTATTTT
TRBV5-1	TRBD1	NA	TRBJ1-3	CASSLTGQGTGNTIYF	TGCGCCAGCAGCTTGACGGGACAGGGGACTGGAAACACCATATATTTT
TRBV3-1/TRBV3-2	NA	NA	TRBJ2-7	CASSQDPAGASYEQYF	TGTGCCAGCAGCCAAGATCCGGCAGGGGCCTCCTACGAGCAGTACTTC
TRBV9	NA	NA	TRBJ1-2	CASSDDPLTGLSEGYTF	TGTGCCAGCAGCGATGACCCCTTAACGGGACTTTCGGAGGGCTACACCTTC
TRBV10-3	TRBD2	once	TRBJ2-7	CAISESEAGASYEQYF	TGTGCCATCAGTGAGTCTGAAGCGGGAGCCTCCTACGAGCAGTACTTC
TRBV2	NA	NA	TRBJ2-3	CASSDDMAEADTQYF	TGTGCCAGCAGTGATGATATGGCCGAGGCAGATACGCAGTATTTT
TRBV10-1	NA	NA	TRBJ2-1	CASSDSSYNEQFF	TGCGCCAGCAGTGATTCCAGCTACAATGAGCAGTTCTTC
TRBV6-5	NA	few	TRBJ1-4	CASSYRSSTNEKLFF	TGTGCCAGCAGTTACCGGTCGTCAACTAATGAAAAACTGTTTTTT
TRBV7-9	NA	NA	TRBJ2-1	CASSLAVSGNEQFF	TGTGCCAGCAGCTTAGCGGTTTCGGGTAATGAGCAGTTCTTC
TRBV28	TRBD2	once	TRBJ2-1	CASSLLAGRNEQFF	TGTGCCAGCAGTTTACTAGCGGGGCGCAATGAGCAGTTCTTC
TRBV5-4	TRBD1	NA	TRBJ1-2	CASSLYGTDYGYTF	TGTGCCAGCAGCTTATACGGGACAGATTATGGCTACACCTTC
TRBV29-1	TRBD1	NA	TRBJ1-4	CSVEGQGAKKLFF	TGCAGCGTTGAAGGGCAGGGGGCGAAAAAACTGTTTTTT
TRBV29-1	NA	NA	TRBJ2-1	CSVEPRRSSYNEQFF	TGCAGCGTTGAACCCAGGCGTAGCTCCTACAATGAGCAGTTCTTC
TRBV25-1	TRBD1	NA	TRBJ1-5	CASSPPGGYNQPQHF	TGTGCCAGCAGTCCACCAGGGGGGTACAATCAGCCCCAGCATTTT
TRBV12-5	TRBD1	NA	TRBJ1-1	CASGLVPRQGGTEAFF	TGTGCTAGTGGTTTGGTCCCTAGGCAGGGGGGAACTGAAGCTTTCTTT